The 24 T cell receptor beta chains below were found in one sample sequenced in a study of T cell responses to AZD1222 COVID-19 vaccine. Measured with immunoSEQ multiplex PCR; TCRdb has only the in-frame clones, and not every one. The data contain around 88,000 clones, roughly 90% of them singletons. Sequenced material: peripheral blood, taken on day 0 of AZD1222 vaccination. The receptors here all came from an adult in good health.

This clone was seen only once. The CDR3 DNA is TGTGCCAGCAGCCCCCGCTCTAGCGGACACACCGGGGAGCTGTTTTTT. This gives the protein CASSPRSSGHTGELFF. The V gene is TRBV7-3, the J gene TRBJ2-2; 7 positions match TRBD2. V trimming: 5 bases; J trimming: 3 bases; junction bases outside the gene matches: 9. The germline V gene has CDR1 SGHTA and CDR2 FQGTGA. The CDR3 contains 16 residues. Filled out from reference TRBV7-3 and TRBJ2-2, the complete variable domain reads GAGVSQTPSNKVTEKGKYVELRCDPISGHTALYWYRQSLGQGPEFLIYFQGTGAADDSGLPNDRFFAVRPEGSVSTLKIQRTERGDSAVYLCASSPRSSGHTGELFFGEGSRLTVL.

Concerning this clone: The junction departs from germline at one end; a sequencing error may be responsible. DNA of the CDR3: TGTGCCAGCTCCCCACCGGGACAGGGCCAATTCGAGCAGTACTTC. This sequence encodes CASSPPGQGQFEQYF. The V call is TRBV18, the J call TRBJ2-7; TRBD1 agrees at 9 bases. The CDR3 is 15 residues long. The germline V gene encodes CDR1 KGHSH and CDR2 LQKENI.

V gene TRBV7-9 combines with J gene TRBJ2-7; a weak D match, TRBD1 (5 bases). The CDR3 extends over 14 amino acids. The V and J ends lost 3 bases and 0 bases respectively, with 9 bases between them. Germline V gene sequence: CDR1 SEHNR, CDR2 FQNEAQ (reference sequence). CDR3 sequence: CASSLVGDSYEQYF. The CDR3 nucleotides are TGTGCCAGCAGCTTGGTAGGGGACTCCTACGAGCAGTACTTC.

The chain is built from TRBV4-3 and TRBJ1-4; the D gene is possibly TRBD1 (5 bases). The germline V gene has CDR1 LGHNA and CDR2 YSLEER. The CDR3 extends over 16 amino acids. V was pared by 0 bases and J by 3 bases, with 11 bases between. The CDR3 loop is CASSQDGAGSNEKLFF. The CDR3 bases are TGCGCCAGCAGCCAAGATGGGGCAGGGTCTAATGAAAAACTGTTTTTT.

The chain links TRBV28 to TRBJ1-1, with D possibly matching TRBD1 (5 bases). The CDR3 is made up of 14 amino acids. Germline loops: CDR1 MDHEN, CDR2 SYDVKM. Trimming removed 2 bases at V and 4 bases at J, with 11 bases between. CDR3 protein: CASSLPQVATEAFF. CDR3 nucleotide sequence: TGTGCCAGCAGTTTACCACAGGTTGCCACTGAAGCTTTCTTT.

V is TRBV5-5 and J is TRBJ1-1; 8 bases align to TRBD1. Germline CDR1 and CDR2: SGHKS and YYEKEE (reference sequence). V lost 0 bases, J lost 4 bases, and 2 bases stayed unmatched. The CDR3 loop spans 14 amino acids. The CDR3 DNA follows: TGTGCCAGCAGCTTGGGCAGGGGGCTCACTGAAGCTTTCTTT. Protein: CASSLGRGLTEAFF.

The rearrangement joins TRBV10-3 to TRBJ2-1; 8 bases align to TRBD2. The CDR3 has 14 residues. Trimming removed 3 bases from V and 6 bases from J; junction bases left unmatched: 4. Germline V gives CDR1 ENHRY, CDR2 SYGVKD. CDR3 nucleotides: TGTGCCATCAGTGACGCGGGGGGCCGCAATGAGCAGTTCTTC. Its translation: CAISDAGGRNEQFF.

The chain employs TRBV19 and TRBJ2-2, with TRBD1 identical over 10 bases. Germline loops: CDR1 LNHDA, CDR2 SQIVND (reference sequence). The CDR3 runs 15 residues. Germline trimming cut 6 bases from V and 5 bases from J; bases unmatched to any gene: 6. The CDR3 DNA reads as TGTGCCAGTAGCAAGACAGGGGGCCTTACCGGGGAGCTGTTTTTT. This encodes CASSKTGGLTGELFF. The variable domain in full, with the rest retrieved from reference TRBV19 and TRBJ2-2, is DGGITQSPKYLFRKEGQNVTLSCEQNLNHDAMYWYRQDPGQGLRLIYYSQIVNDFQKGDIAEGYSVSREKKESFPLTVTSAQKNPTAFYLCASSKTGGLTGELFFGEGSRLTVL.

The chain recombines TRBV4-1 with TRBJ1-5; D unresolved. Germline V CDR1 and CDR2: MGHRA, YSYEKL. The CDR3 totals 14 residues. The V gene lost 4 bases and the J gene lost 2 bases, with 9 bases spanning the gap. Written as DNA, the CDR3 is TGCGCCAGCAGCCCGGGAAGGGGCAATCAGCCCCAGCATTTT. Translating it yields CASSPGRGNQPQHF.

This chain connects TRBV20-1 to TRBJ1-6; D gene unclear. Germline CDR1 reads DFQATT; CDR2 reads SNEGSKA (reference sequence). Trimming removed 3 bases at V and 8 bases at J, with 14 bases between. The CDR3 spans 14 residues. The CDR3 spells CSASSADGHSPLHF. The CDR3 coding sequence is TGCAGTGCTAGTTCGGCAGACGGGCATTCACCCCTCCACTTT.

The sample holds a few counts of this clone. This sequence joins TRBV15 and TRBJ1-3, with 8 bases that match TRBD1. CDR3 length equals 15 residues. Germline V lookup: CDR1 LNHNV, CDR2 YYDKDF (reference sequence). Trimming took 5 bases from V and 4 from J; bases not matched to a gene: 7. In DNA form, the CDR3 reads TGTGCCACCAGCGGAGGGACAGGATGGGGAAACACCATATATTTT. As protein: CATSGGTGWGNTIYF.

This chain links TRBV5-1 with TRBJ1-2, with unresolved D. This CDR3 is built from 14 residues. V gave up 1 base and J gave up 0 bases, with 7 bases separating them. The germline CDR1 and CDR2 sequences are SGHRS and YFSETQ. CDR3 sequence (DNA): TGCGCCAGCAGCTTGTCGCAGGCTAACTATGGCTACACCTTC. Translating it yields CASSLSQANYGYTF. Supplemented by reference TRBV5-1 and TRBJ1-2, the full variable domain reads KAGVTQTPRYLIKTRGQQVTLSCSPISGHRSVSWYQQTPGQGLQFLFEYFSETQRNKGNFPGRFSGRQFSNSRSEMNVSTLELGDSALYLCASSLSQANYGYTFGSGTRLTVV.

The J gene is TRBJ1-1, the V gene TRBV4-1; a weak D match, TRBD1 (5 bases). Germline CDR1 is MGHRA and CDR2 is YSYEKL. Trimming stripped 0 bases from V and 10 bases from J, with 9 bases between. This CDR3 comprises 12 residues. The CDR3 coding sequence is TGCGCCAGCAGCCAAGAGCTGGGGGTAGCTTTCTTT. The encoded protein is CASSQELGVAFF.

V and J are TRBV6-5 and TRBJ2-1, with TRBD1 as a possible D gene (5 bases). CDR3 length: 13 amino acids. Germline CDR1 MNHEY, CDR2 SVGAGI. The ends were cut back, 5 bases at V and 8 bases at J, with 13 bases in the middle. The CDR3 spells CASSKSGIHEQFF. For the CDR3, the DNA is TGTGCCAGCAGTAAATCAGGGATCCATGAGCAGTTCTTC.

The rearrangement uses TRBV3-1 (or the pseudogene TRBV3-2) and TRBJ2-3; D perhaps matches TRBD1 (6 bases). This CDR3 contains 14 residues. Trimming took 0 bases from V and 15 from J, leaving 19 bases between them. The germline V gene has CDR1 LGHDT and CDR2 YNNKEL (reference sequence). The CDR3 DNA is TGTGCCAGCAGCCAAGATCCAGAGGGGGTACATTACTATTTT. This gives the protein CASSQDPEGVHYYF.

This chain links TRBV5-6 with TRBJ2-1; 7 bases are shared with TRBD1. This CDR3 has 13 residues. From germline, CDR1 is SGHDT and CDR2 YYEEEE. V dropped 6 bases and J dropped 6; count of bases not matched to a gene: 6. The CDR3 spells CASTSRDSNEQFF. The CDR3 coding sequence is TGTGCCAGCACCTCCCGGGACAGCAATGAGCAGTTCTTC. The full variable domain, completed using reference TRBV5-6 and TRBJ2-1, is DAGVTQSPTHLIKTRGQQVTLRCSPKSGHDTVSWYQQALGQGPQFIFQYYEEEERQRGNFPDRFSGHQFPNYSSELNVNALLLGDSALYLCASTSRDSNEQFFGPGTRLTVL.

This chain uses TRBV11-2 with TRBJ2-7; D gene ambiguous. Between the trimmed V and J ends, which lost 2 bases and 5 bases, there was a span of 7 bases. The CDR3 is 12 residues long. Germline CDR1 SGHAT, CDR2 FQNNGV. In DNA, the CDR3 is TGTGCCAGCAGCTTACAGCCCGACGAGCAGTACTTC. This gives the protein CASSLQPDEQYF.

The CDR3 nucleotides read TGTGCCAGCAGAACGGGGGGACAGTACACCGGGGAGCTGTTTTTT. It encodes CASRTGGQYTGELFF. V gene TRBV7-2 combines with J gene TRBJ2-2, with D tentatively TRBD1 or TRBD2 (7 bases each). The germline V gene encodes CDR1 SGHTA and CDR2 FQGNSA. The CDR3 length is 15 residues. Trimming stripped 6 bases from V and 3 bases from J, with 14 bases between.

The chain links TRBV19 to TRBJ2-3; 8 bases line up with TRBD2. With 4 bases clipped from V and 4 bases from J, the junction kept 7 bases outside the gene matches. CDR3 length: 15 residues. Looked up from germline, CDR1 is LNHDA and CDR2 is SQIVND (reference sequence). The CDR3 nucleotides are TGTGCCAGTAGTACCGGGACTAGGGTCGCAGATACGCAGTATTTT. It is translated as CASSTGTRVADTQYF. Using reference TRBV19 and TRBJ2-3 for the parts outside the CDR3, the full variable domain is DGGITQSPKYLFRKEGQNVTLSCEQNLNHDAMYWYRQDPGQGLRLIYYSQIVNDFQKGDIAEGYSVSREKKESFPLTVTSAQKNPTAFYLCASSTGTRVADTQYFGPGTRLTVL.

This sequence joins TRBV7-9 and TRBJ1-3; D unresolved. The V end was cut by 4 bases, the J end by 4 bases, with 5 bases between. Germline-derived CDR1 and CDR2 are SEHNR and FQNEAQ (reference sequence). The CDR3 runs 12 residues. CDR3 sequence: CASSSTGNTIYF. For the CDR3, the DNA is TGTGCCAGCAGCTCAACCGGAAACACCATATATTTT.

CDR3 sequence: CASSLAGDSYNEQFF. The CDR3 DNA sequence: TGTGCCAGCAGCTTAGCGGGAGACTCCTACAATGAGCAGTTCTTC. The V call is TRBV7-9, the J call TRBJ2-1; perhaps TRBD2 as D (5 bases). V was clipped by 0 bases and J by 0 bases, with 6 bases between them. The CDR3 covers 15 residues. Germline-derived CDR1 and CDR2 are SEHNR and FQNEAQ (reference sequence).

This clone occurred once. The chain is built from TRBV28 and TRBJ1-5; possibly TRBD1 for D (5 bases). The V gene's germline CDR1 is MDHEN and CDR2 SYDVKM. CDR3 length: 16 amino acids. V lost 5 bases to trimming and J lost 1 base, with 15 bases between them. The CDR3 loop is CASSPRRTLSNQPQHF. CDR3 bases: TGTGCCAGCAGTCCGCGTAGGACACTGAGCAATCAGCCCCAGCATTTT.

J is TRBJ1-4 and V is TRBV28; D perhaps matches TRBD1 (5 bases). The CDR3 has 14 amino acids. Germline V gene sequence: CDR1 MDHEN, CDR2 SYDVKM. V dropped 3 bases and J dropped 4 bases, with 9 bases sitting between them. CDR3 protein: CASSFRDGNEKLFF. In nucleotides, the CDR3 is TGTGCCAGCAGTTTCCGGGACGGTAATGAAAAACTGTTTTTT.

The chain links TRBV11-2 to TRBJ1-5; D is perhaps TRBD1 (5 bases). This CDR3 region has 12 residues. V lost 8 bases and J lost 5, with 10 bases in between. The germline CDR1 and CDR2 sequences are SGHAT and FQNNGV. In DNA, the CDR3 is TGTGCCAGCCGGGGCGATGATCAGCCCCAGCATTTT. Encoded protein: CASRGDDQPQHF.